This TCR beta chain originates from a study of T cells in Graves' hyperthyroidism and ophthalmopathy. Findings and limits, study-wide: Prediction of ophthalmopathy progression came a median 6.5 months pre-onset.

There are many counts of this clonotype. Its antigen is currently unknown. TCR beta CDR3 sequences were amplified from RNA transcripts. First-round RT-PCR with HTBI primers amplified the TCR CDR3 region. TCRdb reprocessed the multiplex PCR reads via MiXCR and lists one record per CDR3 protein. The sample lists about 400,000 distinct CDR3 sequences; nearly 15% were seen once. The V end lost 5 bases, the J end lost 7 bases, and 15 bases lay between the germline ends. Germline V gene lookup returns CDR1 MNHNS and CDR2 SASEGT. There are 14 residues in the CDR3. This sequence joins TRBV6-1 and TRBJ2-1; D may be TRBD1 (6 bases). Material for sequencing was blood. The source is a woman aged 55-69 years with Graves' ophthalmopathy. CDR3 in DNA: TGTGCCAGCAGTATACCTACAGGGTTGAATGAGCAGTTCTTC. Residues: CASSIPTGLNEQFF.